A single sample gave rise to the 12 T cell receptor beta chains below, sequenced in a study of T cells expressing NK-cell markers. TCRdb derives one entry per CDR3 protein from the 5' RACE reads, leaving out DNA. In all, the sample yields 250,000 or so distinct CDR3 sequences. The sequenced sample consisted of blood T cells: a sorted CD56 or NKG2C T cell subset, CD4+ or CD8+ T cells, or bulk PBMC T cells (not recorded which). The receptors come from a woman between 18 and 70 years old in good health.

The genes are TRBV20-1 and TRBJ2-5; checking the TCRdb D call of TRBD1 is not possible without DNA. Germline V gene lookup returns CDR1 DFQATT and CDR2 SNEGSKA (reference sequence). This CDR3 spans 15 amino acids. The CDR3 loop is CSAGPRQGLQETQYF.

The gene calls are TRBV12-3 or TRBV12-4 and TRBJ2-1; TCRdb returns TRBD1, unconfirmable since there is no DNA. CDR3 size: 16 residues. CDR3: CASSPDPGHDYNEQFF.

This chain uses TRBV7-9 with TRBJ2-5; the D gene TCRdb calls, TRBD1, cannot be checked with no DNA. CDR1 is SEHNR, CDR2 FQNEAQ, per germline (reference sequence). CDR3 length equals 15 residues. The CDR3 protein is CASSLISGSRETQYF.

V and J are TRBV7-2 and TRBJ2-5. The CDR3 spans 11 residues. Germline lookup yields CDR1 SGHTA and CDR2 FQGNSA. The CDR3 loop reads CASSREETQYF.

The chain couples TRBV19 to TRBJ2-1; as DNA is missing, the TRBD2 call by TCRdb cannot be tested. The CDR3 extends over 16 amino acids. Germline CDR1 and CDR2: LNHDA and SQIVND (reference sequence). The CDR3 is CASTLLAGGSYNEQFF.

V and J are TRBV7-9 and TRBJ1-4; TCRdb lists TRBD1, though no DNA is available to test this call. The CDR3 totals 15 residues. Germline-derived CDR1 and CDR2 are SEHNR and FQNEAQ (reference sequence). This CDR3 is CASSPPRATNEKLFF.

The chain recombines TRBV7-3 with TRBJ2-1; TCRdb gives TRBD2 as the D gene, but with no DNA this cannot be confirmed. There are 15 residues in the CDR3. Germline V gives CDR1 SGHTA, CDR2 FQGTGA. CDR3 in amino acids: CASSLQREAYNEQFF.

The chain is built from TRBV5-4 and TRBJ2-5; TCRdb's D call, TRBD1, is unchecked because there is no DNA. Per the germline V gene, CDR1 is SGHNT and CDR2 is YYREEE (reference sequence). CDR3 size: 15 residues. The chain's CDR3 is CASSTPGTYQETQYF. Combining the CDR3 with reference TRBV5-4 and TRBJ2-5 gives the whole variable domain ETGVTQSPTHLIKTRGQQVTLRCSSQSGHNTVSWYQQALGQGPQFIFQYYREEENGRGNFPPRFSGLQFPNYSSELNVNALELDDSALYLCASSTPGTYQETQYFGPGTRLLVL.

J is TRBJ1-1 and V is TRBV4-3. The length of the CDR3 is 16 residues. Germline V gene data show CDR1 as LGHNA and CDR2 as YSLEER. CDR3 protein: CASSQDLARPNTEAFF.

The chain combines TRBV20-1 with TRBJ1-2; the D gene TCRdb calls, TRBD1, cannot be checked with no DNA. There are 14 residues in the CDR3. Looked up from germline, CDR1 is DFQATT and CDR2 is SNEGSKA (reference sequence). The CDR3 loop reads CSARKTGGNYGYTF.

The chain carries TRBV30 and TRBJ2-5; no DNA is available, so the TRBD1 call from TCRdb remains unchecked. The CDR3 extends over 14 amino acids. CDR1 is GTSNPN and CDR2 is SVGIG in the germline V gene (reference sequence). CDR3 protein: CAWSGGPHQETQYF.

V is TRBV14 and J is TRBJ1-4. Germline CDR1 is SGHDN and CDR2 is FVKESK. The CDR3 is made up of 14 amino acids. The CDR3 region is CASSQGVKNGKLFF.